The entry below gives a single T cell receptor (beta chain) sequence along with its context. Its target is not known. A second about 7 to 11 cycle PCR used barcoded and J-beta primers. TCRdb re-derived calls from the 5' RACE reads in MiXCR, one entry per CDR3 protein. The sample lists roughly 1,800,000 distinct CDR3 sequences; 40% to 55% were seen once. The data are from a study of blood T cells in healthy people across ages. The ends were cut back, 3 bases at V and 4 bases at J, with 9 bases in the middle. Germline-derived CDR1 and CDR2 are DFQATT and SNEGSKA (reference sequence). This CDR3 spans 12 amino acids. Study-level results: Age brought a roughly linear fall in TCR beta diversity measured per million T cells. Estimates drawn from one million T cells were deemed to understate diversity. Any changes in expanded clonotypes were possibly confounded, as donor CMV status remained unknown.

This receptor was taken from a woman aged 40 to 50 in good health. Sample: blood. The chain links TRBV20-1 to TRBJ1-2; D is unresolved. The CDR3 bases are TGCAGTGCTAGTCCTCCGGGCTATGGCTACACCTTC. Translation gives CSASPPGYGYTF.